Below, 16 T cell receptor beta chains from the same sample are listed, as sequenced in a study of Ad26.COV2.S vaccination and SARS-CoV-2 variants. The treatment here: around 19 received Ad26.COV2.S at low or high dose, single or two shots; five or six received placebo; per-sample allocation not given. Collection of the samples took place on day 63 after the first injection of vaccine or placebo. Only in-frame clones appear in the TCRdb table, and some are missing; sequencing was by immunoSEQ multiplex PCR. The data hold more than 300,000 clones, with around 81% observed a single time. The source material was peripheral blood, sampled in a trial of Ad26.COV2.S vaccine versus placebo. These receptors were taken from a person between 18 and 65 years old who received the Ad26.COV2.S COVID-19 vaccine or a placebo.

J is TRBJ2-3 and V is TRBV28; 8 bases map to TRBD2. Germline CDR1 is MDHEN and CDR2 is SYDVKM. With V trimmed by 5 bases and J by 4 bases, 8 bases remained unmatched. The CDR3 loop spans 15 amino acids. In DNA, the CDR3 is TGTGCCAGCAGTCCCTCGTCGGGGGGGGCAGATACGCAGTATTTT. It codes for CASSPSSGGADTQYF.

J is TRBJ2-2 and V is TRBV7-2; 12 nucleotides match TRBD2. Trimming at V came to 1 base and at J to 5 bases, leaving 8 bases not matched to a gene. The CDR3 has 18 residues. CDR1 is SGHTA and CDR2 is FQGNSA in the germline V gene. The CDR3 is CASSLVSSSGGATGELFF. CDR3 nucleotide sequence: TGTGCCAGCAGCTTAGTTTCTTCTAGCGGGGGGGCAACCGGGGAGCTGTTTTTT.

The V and J genes are TRBV5-1 and TRBJ2-7; TRBD1 is a possible D gene (5 bases). This CDR3 comprises 15 residues. The V end was cut by 2 bases, the J end by 1 base, with 13 bases between. Germline CDR1 SGHRS, CDR2 YFSETQ. CDR3 region: CASSLGHDFSYEQYF. In DNA form, the CDR3 reads TGCGCCAGCAGCTTAGGACATGATTTTTCCTACGAGCAGTACTTC. The full variable domain, in which reference TRBV5-1 and TRBJ2-7 provide the parts outside the CDR3, is KAGVTQTPRYLIKTRGQQVTLSCSPISGHRSVSWYQQTPGQGLQFLFEYFSETQRNKGNFPGRFSGRQFSNSRSEMNVSTLELGDSALYLCASSLGHDFSYEQYFGPGTRLTVT.

This chain connects TRBV4-2 to TRBJ2-3; D is possibly TRBD1 or TRBD2 (5 bases each). Trimming took off 1 base at V and 1 base at J, with 15 bases between the two ends. CDR3 length equals 17 residues. CDR1 is LGHNA and CDR2 is YNFKEQ in the germline V gene. The CDR3 spells CASSQVTWGNRTDTQYF. CDR3 coding DNA: TGTGCCAGCAGCCAAGTTACTTGGGGGAATCGCACAGATACGCAGTATTTT.

The chain is built from TRBV28 and TRBJ2-7, with D possibly TRBD2 on 5 matching bases. Trimming took 7 bases from V and 6 from J, leaving 13 bases between them. From germline, CDR1 is MDHEN and CDR2 SYDVKM. The CDR3 is 12 residues long. The CDR3 sequence is CASTGYPSEQYF. The CDR3 DNA sequence: TGTGCCAGCACGGGGTACCCTAGCGAGCAGTACTTC.

The chain recombines TRBV5-1 with TRBJ2-3; 8 nucleotides agree with TRBD2. CDR1 and CDR2 (germline): SGHRS, YFSETQ. This CDR3 spans 16 amino acids. With V trimmed by 0 bases and J by 2 bases, 5 bases remained unmatched. CDR3 coding DNA: TGCGCCAGCAGCTTGGCATTAGCGGGGCCCACAGATACGCAGTATTTT. This gives the protein CASSLALAGPTDTQYF.

The V call is TRBV7-6, the J call TRBJ2-3, with D perhaps TRBD2 (6 bases). CDR1 and CDR2 from the germline V gene are SGHVS and FNYEAQ. V was clipped by 5 bases and J by 0 bases, with 12 bases between them. The CDR3 runs to 15 residues. As DNA, the CDR3 is TGTGCCAGCAGCCAGCGACTAGTAAGCACAGATACGCAGTATTTT. This gives the protein CASSQRLVSTDTQYF.

J is TRBJ1-1 and V is TRBV4-1; D gene uncertain. Germline V gene sequence: CDR1 MGHRA, CDR2 YSYEKL. The CDR3 spans 16 residues. V dropped 0 bases and J dropped 7 bases, with 18 bases sitting between them. The CDR3 sequence is CASSQEMALPGSEAFF. The CDR3 nucleotides read TGCGCCAGCAGCCAAGAAATGGCCCTACCTGGCAGTGAAGCTTTCTTT.

This clone showed up just a few times. Written as DNA, the CDR3 is TGTGCCAGGATGTCGGGAAACACCATATATTTT. Translated: CARMSGNTIYF. The rearrangement joins TRBV12-3 or TRBV12-4 to TRBJ1-3; D is undetermined. The CDR3 spans 11 residues. Trimming removed 9 bases from V and 4 bases from J, with 7 bases in between.

This clone was observed a handful of times. This rearrangement joins TRBV28 to TRBJ1-5; no firm D call. The V and J ends lost 3 bases and 0 bases respectively, with 12 bases between them. The germline gives CDR1 MDHEN, CDR2 SYDVKM. This CDR3 region has 16 residues. The CDR3 region has the DNA TGTGCCAGCAGTTTTCTGGGAGACTATAGCAATCAGCCCCAGCATTTT. The encoded protein is CASSFLGDYSNQPQHF.

The CDR3 DNA sequence: TGCGCCAGCAGCCATGCCGGGACAGGGGTGTCCTACAATGAGCAGTTCTTC. Translation: CASSHAGTGVSYNEQFF. The chain has TRBV5-1 and TRBJ2-1, with 10 bases aligning to TRBD1. The CDR3 covers 17 residues. Germline CDR1 SGHRS, CDR2 YFSETQ. After removal of 4 bases from V and 1 base from J, the junction contained 8 bases not matched to a gene.

The genes are TRBV6-1 and TRBJ1-2; TRBD1 might be the D (6 bases). Germline V CDR1 and CDR2: MNHNS, SASEGT. V dropped 3 bases and J dropped 8 bases, with 16 bases sitting between them. This CDR3 is 14 amino acids long. The CDR3 region is CASSERTVGLGYTF. The CDR3 bases are TGTGCCAGCAGTGAGAGGACAGTAGGGCTAGGCTACACCTTC.

The V and J genes are TRBV19 and TRBJ2-7; tentatively, D is TRBD2 (6 bases). The CDR3 length is 13 residues. Per the germline V gene, CDR1 is LNHDA and CDR2 is SQIVND (reference sequence). V gave up 5 bases and J gave up 6 bases, with 14 bases separating them. In nucleotides, the CDR3 is TGTGCCAGTAGTGGGGAGGTCCGTCGCGAGCAGTACTTC. It specifies CASSGEVRREQYF.

In the case of this clone: One junction end disagrees with the germline gene, perhaps due to a read error. Other DNA sequences in the same sample also yield this CDR3. The V and J genes are TRBV6-1 and TRBJ2-7; no clear D. There are 11 residues in the CDR3. Germline CDR1 MNHNS, CDR2 SASEGT. The CDR3 coding sequence is TGTGCCAGCAGCGAAGGCTACGAGCAGTACTTC. Its protein product is CASSEGYEQYF.

The chain joins TRBV4-2 to TRBJ2-7, with D uncertain. Per the germline V gene, CDR1 is LGHNA and CDR2 is YNFKEQ. V was clipped by 4 bases and J by 2 bases, with 15 bases between them. The CDR3 consists of 15 residues. The chain's CDR3 is CASSLSRWATYEQYF. As DNA, the CDR3 is TGTGCCAGCAGCCTTTCAAGGTGGGCCACCTACGAGCAGTACTTC.

This sequence joins TRBV27 and TRBJ2-1; D unresolved. V was pared by 8 bases and J by 10 bases, with 27 bases between. CDR3 size: 16 residues. CDR1 MNHEY and CDR2 SMNVEV come from the germline V gene (reference sequence). In DNA, the CDR3 is TGTGCCAGCGGAAACGGTAGGACCCTAACCATTGGCGAGCAGTTCTTC. This codes for CASGNGRTLTIGEQFF.